A single sample is the source of the 20 T cell receptor beta chains below, sequenced in a study of identical twins. Each CDR3 protein is one row after TCRdb ran MiXCR on the 5' RACE reads. Of 450,000 or so distinct CDR3 sequences in the sample, about 14% were seen once. These data were also filed under a second study, of yellow fever vaccine responses in identical twins.

What was sequenced was CD4+ T cells sorted from blood. These receptor sequences come from a woman younger than 30 in good health.

This clonotype was counted at least ten times. This chain uses TRBV5-1 with TRBJ2-7; possibly TRBD1 for D (6 bases). The CDR3 runs to 13 residues. Trimming removed 4 bases from V and 5 bases from J, with 13 bases in between. The germline V gene has CDR1 SGHRS and CDR2 YFSETQ. The CDR3 loop reads CASSGDRSNEQYF. In nucleotides, the CDR3 is TGCGCCAGCAGCGGCGACAGGAGCAACGAGCAGTACTTC.

A remark on this clonotype: A read error may produce the germline difference seen at one junction end. The chain joins TRBV25-1 to TRBJ2-1; 7 bases agree with TRBD1. The germline CDR1 and CDR2 sequences are MGHDK and SYGVNS. The CDR3 totals 15 residues. CDR3 sequence: CASSGATGWYSEQFF. The CDR3 nucleotides read TGTGCCAGCAGTGGGGCGACAGGGTGGTACAGTGAGCAGTTCTTC.

The rearrangement joins TRBV9 to TRBJ1-1; D unresolved. Between the trimmed V and J ends, which lost 0 bases and 4 bases, there was a span of 16 bases. The CDR3 has 16 amino acids. Looked up from germline, CDR1 is SGDLS and CDR2 is YYNGEE. The CDR3 sequence: CASSVVVEKGSTEAFF. In nucleotides, the CDR3 is TGTGCCAGCAGCGTAGTGGTTGAGAAAGGTAGCACTGAAGCTTTCTTT.

This clonotype was seen a handful of times. The chain has TRBV5-1 and TRBJ1-5; weak D call: TRBD1 (5 bases). V lost 1 base and J 1 base, leaving 9 bases between the germline ends. The CDR3 runs to 15 residues. Germline V gene lookup returns CDR1 SGHRS and CDR2 YFSETQ. In DNA, the CDR3 is TGCGCCAGCAGCTTGAGGGGCGAAAGCAATCAGCCCCAGCATTTT. Its translation: CASSLRGESNQPQHF.

The rearrangement links TRBV20-1 to TRBJ2-1; 9 nucleotides match TRBD1. With V trimmed by 4 bases and J by 1 base, 2 bases remained unmatched. In germline, CDR1 is DFQATT, CDR2 SNEGSKA (reference sequence). The CDR3 is 14 amino acids. This CDR3 is CSAKQGASYNEQFF. Written as DNA, the CDR3 is TGCAGTGCTAAACAGGGGGCATCCTACAATGAGCAGTTCTTC.

The chain is built from TRBV28 and TRBJ2-3; 7 bases are shared with TRBD2. The CDR3 totals 19 residues. V trimming: 6 bases; J trimming: 4 bases; junction bases outside the gene matches: 22. CDR1 and CDR2 (germline): MDHEN, SYDVKM. CDR3 DNA: TGTGCCAGCAGATTTTCAACCTGGACTAGGGCGGGAGTACCAGATACGCAGTATTTT. Protein: CASRFSTWTRAGVPDTQYF. The whole variable domain, filled in from reference TRBV28 and TRBJ2-3, reads DVKVTQSSRYLVKRTGEKVFLECVQDMDHENMFWYRQDPGLGLRLIYFSYDVKMKEKGDIPEGYSVSREKKERFSLILESASTNQTSMYLCASRFSTWTRAGVPDTQYFGPGTRLTVL.

This clonotype appeared a few times. V is TRBV7-3 and J is TRBJ2-5, with D possibly called TRBD1 or TRBD2 (6 bases each). Germline V gene data show CDR1 as SGHTA and CDR2 as FQGTGA. V was clipped by 5 bases and J by 9 bases, with 16 bases between them. This CDR3 is built from 13 residues. The chain's CDR3 is CASSHSGSGAQYF. The CDR3 DNA reads TGTGCCAGCAGCCATAGCGGTTCAGGGGCCCAGTACTTC.

On this clonotype itself: A junction boundary mismatches the germline segment, possibly from a read error. The chain has TRBV11-2 and TRBJ2-7; perhaps D is TRBD1 or TRBD2 (5 bases each). Germline V gene data show CDR1 as SGHAT and CDR2 as FQNNGV. The CDR3 is made up of 18 amino acids. DNA for the CDR3: TGTGCCAGCAGCTTGGATAACAGACCGGGACGCAAGACCTACAAGCAGTACTTC. It translates to CASSLDNRPGRKTYKQYF.

The chain couples TRBV20-1 to TRBJ2-1; the match to TRBD2 covers 9 bases. V dropped 0 bases and J dropped 0; count of bases not matched to a gene: 6. CDR1 is DFQATT and CDR2 is SNEGSKA in the germline V gene (reference sequence). CDR3 length: 17 residues. The CDR3 bases are TGCAGTGCTAGAGATCACCTAGCGGGGCGCTCCTACAATGAGCAGTTCTTC. Its protein is CSARDHLAGRSYNEQFF.

The table lists this clonotype with a few counts. The chain is built from TRBV12-3 or TRBV12-4 and TRBJ1-4; 8 bases are shared with TRBD1. Trimming removed 5 bases from V and 6 bases from J; junction bases left unmatched: 5. CDR3 size: 14 residues. CDR3 in amino acids: CASSPGQDHEKLFF. Here the CDR3 DNA reads TGTGCCAGCAGTCCGGGACAGGACCATGAAAAACTGTTTTTT.

The rearrangement uses TRBV3-1 and TRBJ2-2; D is uncertain. The CDR3 is made up of 13 amino acids. Germline values: CDR1 LGHDT, CDR2 YNNKEL (reference sequence). V was shortened by 1 base and J by 7 bases, with 7 bases between the two germline ends. CDR3 protein: CASSQGGFGELFF. CDR3 nucleotide sequence: TGTGCCAGCAGCCAAGGGGGTTTCGGGGAGCTGTTTTTT.

With regard to this clonotype: An end of the junction differs from the germline gene, which may be a read error. The chain links TRBV2 to TRBJ1-1, with D tentatively TRBD1 (5 bases). Per the germline V gene, CDR1 is SNHLY and CDR2 is FYNNEI. The CDR3 spans 13 residues. CDR3 coding DNA: TGTGCCAGCCAGACAGAACCGAACAATGAAGCTTTCTTT. Translation: CASQTEPNNEAFF.

This clonotype was counted between two and nine times. The CDR3 DNA is TGCAGCGTGGGACTAGCGGCTGAGCAGTTCTTC. Translated: CSVGLAAEQFF. This chain connects TRBV29-1 to TRBJ2-1; 11 bases are a match to TRBD2. After removal of 6 bases from V and 9 bases from J, the junction contained 1 base not matched to a gene. Germline V gene sequence: CDR1 SQVTM, CDR2 ANQGSEA. This CDR3 contains 11 residues.

This clonotype was observed at least ten times. This sequence joins TRBV5-1 and TRBJ2-4, with no clear D. V was shortened by 0 bases and J by 0 bases, with 10 bases between the two germline ends. CDR1 is SGHRS and CDR2 is YFSETQ in the germline V gene. The CDR3 is 16 amino acids. CDR3 bases: TGCGCCAGCAGCTTGGACGGCTCTTTAGCCAAAAACATTCAGTACTTC. Protein: CASSLDGSLAKNIQYF.

Only a few counts were recorded for this clonotype. The V call is TRBV20-1, the J call TRBJ2-1; D gene unclear. CDR1 is DFQATT and CDR2 is SNEGSKA in the germline V gene (reference sequence). Deletions cut 0 bases from V and 0 bases from J, with 9 bases between. CDR3 size: 15 residues. CDR3 in amino acids: CSARDLGSSYNEQFF. In DNA form, the CDR3 reads TGCAGTGCTAGAGATCTGGGGTCCTCCTACAATGAGCAGTTCTTC.

There are a few counts of this clonotype. This rearrangement joins TRBV5-1 to TRBJ1-6; a weak D match, TRBD1 (6 bases). This CDR3 contains 15 residues. CDR1 and CDR2 from the germline V gene are SGHRS and YFSETQ. V lost 0 bases to trimming and J lost 7 bases, with 11 bases between them. CDR3 in amino acids: CASSLGPGENSPLHF. The CDR3 nucleotides read TGCGCCAGCAGCTTGGGTCCAGGGGAGAATTCACCCCTCCACTTT.

This clonotype was detected only a few times. This rearrangement joins TRBV9 to TRBJ2-7; 9 nucleotides agree with TRBD2. The germline V gene has CDR1 SGDLS and CDR2 YYNGEE. V shed 3 bases, J shed 3 bases, and the junction held 7 bases outside the gene matches. CDR3 length: 15 residues. The CDR3 bases are TGTGCCAGCAGCGAGTCTAGCGGGGCCTTCTACGAGCAGTACTTC. Protein product: CASSESSGAFYEQYF.

The sample holds a few counts of this clonotype. The CDR3 is CSATTSTDRWSSYNEQFF. DNA of the CDR3: TGCAGTGCTACGACCTCAACGGACAGATGGAGCTCCTACAATGAGCAGTTCTTC. V usage is TRBV20-1 and J usage is TRBJ2-1; weak D call: TRBD1 (6 bases). CDR1 and CDR2 (germline): DFQATT, SNEGSKA (reference sequence). The germline V and J ends were trimmed by 4 bases and 0 bases, with 22 bases remaining between them. The CDR3 is made up of 18 amino acids.

The rearrangement uses TRBV7-2 and TRBJ1-5; possible D gene TRBD1, 6 bases. The CDR3 is 15 amino acids. V was shortened by 4 bases and J by 0 bases, with 10 bases between the two germline ends. CDR1 and CDR2 (germline): SGHTA, FQGNSA. DNA of the CDR3: TGTGCCAGCAGCTGGACAGTTAATAGCAATCAGCCCCAGCATTTT. It specifies CASSWTVNSNQPQHF.

This rearrangement joins TRBV5-6 to TRBJ2-1; 8 nucleotides agree with TRBD1. The germline CDR1 and CDR2 sequences are SGHDT and YYEEEE. The ends lost 3 bases at V and 2 bases at J; junction bases unmatched: 4. The CDR3 is 15 amino acids. The CDR3 loop reads CASSWGQAAYNEQFF. Here the CDR3 DNA reads TGTGCCAGCAGCTGGGGACAGGCCGCCTACAATGAGCAGTTCTTC.